Shown below are 15 T cell receptor beta chains from a single sample sequenced in a study of T cells in Graves' hyperthyroidism and ophthalmopathy. Researchers took RNA transcripts and amplified the TCR beta CDR3 regions from them. In the first-round RT-PCR of the TCR CDR3, the HTBI primer set was used. One entry per CDR3 protein, called by TCRdb with MiXCR from the multiplex PCR reads. Counted here are a few hundred thousand distinct CDR3 sequences, roughly an eighth occurring once; the ten biggest clones make up more than 4.5%. The sample taken for sequencing was blood. These receptors all come from a woman in her late teens or twenties with Graves' hyperthyroidism.

This clonotype was seen at least ten times. This chain uses TRBV28 with TRBJ1-2; TRBD1 agrees at 7 bases. The CDR3 totals 15 residues. The germline V gene encodes CDR1 MDHEN and CDR2 SYDVKM. Trimming took 3 bases from V and 8 from J; bases not matched to a gene: 12. Here the CDR3 DNA reads TGTGCCAGCAGTTTCCACGGTAGGACAGGTGGCGGCTACACCTTC. Its protein product is CASSFHGRTGGGYTF.

The table lists this clonotype with a few counts. The V gene is TRBV18, the J gene TRBJ2-7, with 12 bases lining up with TRBD1. The CDR3 sequence is 15 residues long. Germline V gene data show CDR1 as KGHSH and CDR2 as LQKENI. Germline trimming cut 6 bases from V and 2 bases from J; bases unmatched to any gene: 5. DNA of the CDR3: TGTGCCAGCTCTCACCGGGACAGGGGGCCCTACGAGCAGTACTTC. Translating gives CASSHRDRGPYEQYF.

A few counts support this clonotype. This chain joins TRBV5-1 and TRBJ2-3; D is tentatively TRBD1 or TRBD2 (5 bases each). CDR1 and CDR2 (germline): SGHRS, YFSETQ. The CDR3 consists of 14 residues. V was cut by 1 base and J by 2 bases, with 8 bases left in between. In DNA, the CDR3 is TGCGCCAGCAGCTTGACGGGGCACACAGATACGCAGTATTTT. This gives the protein CASSLTGHTDTQYF. The whole variable domain, remainder taken from reference TRBV5-1 and TRBJ2-3, is KAGVTQTPRYLIKTRGQQVTLSCSPISGHRSVSWYQQTPGQGLQFLFEYFSETQRNKGNFPGRFSGRQFSNSRSEMNVSTLELGDSALYLCASSLTGHTDTQYFGPGTRLTVL.

This rearrangement joins TRBV4-1 to TRBJ1-5, with D maybe TRBD1 (6 bases). The CDR3 consists of 16 residues. Germline CDR1 and CDR2: MGHRA and YSYEKL. With 1 base removed from V and 4 bases from J, the gap between germline ends came to 14 bases. CDR3 sequence: CASSQAPARGNQPQHF. The CDR3 nucleotides read TGCGCCAGCAGCCAAGCCCCGGCCAGGGGAAATCAGCCCCAGCATTTT.

This clonotype has a handful of counts. The CDR3 DNA sequence: TGTGCCAGCAGTCCGGACAACTTGGGGCAGCCCCAGCATTTT. This translates into CASSPDNLGQPQHF. J is TRBJ1-5 and V is TRBV12-3 or TRBV12-4, with D perhaps matching TRBD1 (5 bases). The CDR3 has 14 residues. The V gene lost 5 bases and the J gene lost 7 bases, with 15 bases spanning the gap.

The chain uses TRBV6-5 and TRBJ2-7; D tentatively fits TRBD1 or TRBD2 (5 bases each). V lost 4 bases to trimming and J lost 1 base, with 23 bases between them. This CDR3 contains 18 residues. Germline lookup yields CDR1 MNHEY and CDR2 SVGAGI. CDR3 DNA sequence: TGTGCCAGCAGTTTCCCACCCCCGGGACCCAGAATTTCCTACGAGCAGTACTTC. Translating gives CASSFPPPGPRISYEQYF.

This clonotype was observed many times. The chain links TRBV5-1 to TRBJ2-7, with TRBD1 as a possible D gene (6 bases). Germline CDR1 is SGHRS and CDR2 is YFSETQ. The CDR3 runs to 16 residues. With 0 bases removed from V and 3 bases from J, the gap between germline ends came to 16 bases. CDR3 residues: CASSLAQGLMSYEQYF. The CDR3 DNA follows: TGCGCCAGCAGCTTGGCACAGGGCCTCATGAGCTACGAGCAGTACTTC.

This clonotype showed up many times. The CDR3 bases are TGTGCCAGCAGCTTGGGGGGGACGTCAGCAACTAATGAAAAACTGTTTTTT. Its translation: CASSLGGTSATNEKLFF. The chain links TRBV5-5 to TRBJ1-4; a possible D gene is TRBD1 (5 bases). Trimming stripped 0 bases from V and 0 bases from J, with 12 bases between. Germline CDR1 is SGHKS and CDR2 is YYEKEE (reference sequence). CDR3 length: 17 residues.

In its sample, this clonotype was seen a few times. V gene TRBV12-3 or TRBV12-4 combines with J gene TRBJ2-3; D is ambiguous. Trimming took off 0 bases at V and 5 bases at J, with 9 bases between the two ends. The CDR3 contains 14 residues. This CDR3 is CASSLAGRKDTQYF. The CDR3 DNA is TGTGCCAGCAGTTTAGCGGGTAGGAAAGATACGCAGTATTTT.

This clonotype was detected ten times or more. The chain employs TRBV12-3 or TRBV12-4 and TRBJ2-2; 11 positions match TRBD2. The CDR3 consists of 15 residues. V shed 7 bases and J 1 base; nucleotides not matched to a gene: 2. CDR3 region: CASTGTSGNTGELFF. The CDR3 DNA reads TGTGCCAGCACCGGGACTAGCGGGAACACCGGGGAGCTGTTTTTT.

This clonotype has a count of ten or more. J is TRBJ1-2 and V is TRBV4-1; 8 bases fit TRBD1. Germline CDR1 and CDR2: MGHRA and YSYEKL. The V gene end was trimmed by 0 bases and the J gene end by 8 bases; junction bases not matched to a gene: 11. This CDR3 has 16 amino acids. This CDR3 reads CASSQDPLGQGRGYTF. As DNA, the CDR3 is TGCGCCAGCAGCCAAGATCCTCTAGGACAGGGACGGGGCTACACCTTC.

There are many counts of this clonotype. The rearrangement joins TRBV2 to TRBJ2-5; D is unclear. The germline gives CDR1 SNHLY, CDR2 FYNNEI. V was clipped by 10 bases and J by 4 bases, with 13 bases between them. This CDR3 region has 12 residues. The CDR3 loop reads CAKGSLGETQYF. In nucleotides, the CDR3 is TGTGCCAAAGGGTCTTTGGGAGAGACCCAGTACTTC.

A few counts support this clonotype. This rearrangement joins TRBV7-9 to TRBJ2-1; 13 bases match TRBD2. Unmatched junction bases numbered 7, after V lost 5 bases and J lost 0 bases. This CDR3 spans 18 amino acids. Germline-derived CDR1 and CDR2 are SEHNR and FQNEAQ (reference sequence). The CDR3 loop reads CASSLGLAGASSYNEQFF. DNA of the CDR3: TGTGCCAGCAGCCTAGGACTAGCGGGGGCGAGCTCCTACAATGAGCAGTTCTTC.

This clonotype was seen repeatedly, ten times or more. This chain uses TRBV6-6 with TRBJ2-7; D is perhaps TRBD1 (7 bases). Germline values: CDR1 MNHNY, CDR2 SVGAGI (reference sequence). This CDR3 spans 15 amino acids. V gave up 0 bases and J gave up 3 bases, with 12 bases separating them. CDR3 nucleotide sequence: TGTGCCAGCAGTTACTCGACAGGGAGGATCTACGAGCAGTACTTC. Encoded protein: CASSYSTGRIYEQYF.

This clonotype was counted many times. The genes are TRBV12-3 or TRBV12-4 and TRBJ1-6, with D possibly TRBD1 on 5 matching bases. The CDR3 has 13 amino acids. The V end lost 1 base, the J end lost 12 bases, and 10 bases lay between the germline ends. The chain's CDR3 is CASSLESGLPLHF. CDR3 DNA: TGTGCCAGCAGTTTAGAGTCAGGGTTACCCCTCCACTTT.